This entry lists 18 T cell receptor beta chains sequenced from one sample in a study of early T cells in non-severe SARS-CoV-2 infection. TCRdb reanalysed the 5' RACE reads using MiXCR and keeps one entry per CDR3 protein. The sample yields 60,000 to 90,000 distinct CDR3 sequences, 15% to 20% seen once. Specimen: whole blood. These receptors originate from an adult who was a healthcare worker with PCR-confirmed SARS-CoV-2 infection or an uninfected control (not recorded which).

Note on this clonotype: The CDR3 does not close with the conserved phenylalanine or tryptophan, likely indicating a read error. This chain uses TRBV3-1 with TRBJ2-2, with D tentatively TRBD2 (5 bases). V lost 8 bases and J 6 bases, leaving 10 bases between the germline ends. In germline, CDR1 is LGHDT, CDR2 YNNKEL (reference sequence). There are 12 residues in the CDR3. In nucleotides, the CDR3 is TGTGCCAGCGGAGGAAGGCCCGGGGAGCTGTTTTGT. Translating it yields CASGGRPGELFC.

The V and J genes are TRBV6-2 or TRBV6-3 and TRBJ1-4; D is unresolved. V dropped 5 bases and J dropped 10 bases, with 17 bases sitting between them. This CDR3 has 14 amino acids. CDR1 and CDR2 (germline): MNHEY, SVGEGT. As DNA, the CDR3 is TGTGCCAGCAGTCCCCGGATTTCAGGTGGAAAACTGTTTTTT. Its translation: CASSPRISGGKLFF.

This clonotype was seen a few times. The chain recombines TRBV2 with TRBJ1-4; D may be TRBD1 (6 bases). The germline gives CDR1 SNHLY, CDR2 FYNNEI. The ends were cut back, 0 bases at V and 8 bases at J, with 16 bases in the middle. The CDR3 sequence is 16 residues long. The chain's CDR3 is CASSEAPVGAREKLFF. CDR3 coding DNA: TGTGCCAGCAGTGAAGCCCCGGTGGGGGCTCGGGAAAAACTGTTTTTT.

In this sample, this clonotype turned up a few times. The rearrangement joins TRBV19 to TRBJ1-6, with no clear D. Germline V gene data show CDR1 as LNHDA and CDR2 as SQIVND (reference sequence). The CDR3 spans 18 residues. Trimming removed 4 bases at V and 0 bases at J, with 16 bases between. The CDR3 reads CASSNERREPSYNSPLHF. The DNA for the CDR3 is TGTGCCAGTAGTAATGAAAGACGGGAACCCTCCTATAATTCACCCCTCCACTTT.

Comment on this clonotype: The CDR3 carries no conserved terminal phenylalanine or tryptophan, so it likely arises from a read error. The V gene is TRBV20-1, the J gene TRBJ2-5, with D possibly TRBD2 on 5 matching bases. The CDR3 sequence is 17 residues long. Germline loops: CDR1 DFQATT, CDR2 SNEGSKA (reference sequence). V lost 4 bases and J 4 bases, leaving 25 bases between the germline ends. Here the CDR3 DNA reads TGCAGTGCTAAGAGTCCCTCCGGCCGGAGGTTGGCAGAGACCCAGTACCTC. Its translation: CSAKSPSGRRLAETQYL.

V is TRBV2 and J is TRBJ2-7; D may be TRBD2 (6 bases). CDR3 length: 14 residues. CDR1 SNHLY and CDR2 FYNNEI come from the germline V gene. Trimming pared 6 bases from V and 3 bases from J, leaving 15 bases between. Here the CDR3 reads CASREGTGNYEQYF. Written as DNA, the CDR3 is TGTGCCAGCAGGGAGGGGACTGGGAACTACGAGCAGTACTTC. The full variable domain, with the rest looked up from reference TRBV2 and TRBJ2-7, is EPEVTQTPSHQVTQMGQEVILRCVPISNHLYFYWYRQILGQKVEFLVSFYNNEISEKSEIFDDQFSVERPDGSNFTLKIRSTKLEDSAMYFCASREGTGNYEQYFGPGTRLTVT.

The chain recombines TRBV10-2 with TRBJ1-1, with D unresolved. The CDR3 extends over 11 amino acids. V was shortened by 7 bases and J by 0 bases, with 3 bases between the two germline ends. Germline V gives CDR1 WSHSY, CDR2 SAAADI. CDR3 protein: CASTMNTEAFF. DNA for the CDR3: TGCGCCAGCACCATGAACACTGAAGCTTTCTTT.

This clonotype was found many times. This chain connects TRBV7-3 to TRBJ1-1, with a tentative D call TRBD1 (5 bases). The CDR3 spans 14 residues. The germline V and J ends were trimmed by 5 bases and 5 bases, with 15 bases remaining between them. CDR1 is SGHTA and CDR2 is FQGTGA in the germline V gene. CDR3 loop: CASSLQGRGTEAFF. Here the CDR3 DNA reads TGTGCCAGCAGCCTGCAGGGTCGGGGAACTGAAGCTTTCTTT. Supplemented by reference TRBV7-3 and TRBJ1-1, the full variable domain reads GAGVSQTPSNKVTEKGKYVELRCDPISGHTALYWYRQSLGQGPEFLIYFQGTGAADDSGLPNDRFFAVRPEGSVSTLKIQRTERGDSAVYLCASSLQGRGTEAFFGQGTRLTVV.

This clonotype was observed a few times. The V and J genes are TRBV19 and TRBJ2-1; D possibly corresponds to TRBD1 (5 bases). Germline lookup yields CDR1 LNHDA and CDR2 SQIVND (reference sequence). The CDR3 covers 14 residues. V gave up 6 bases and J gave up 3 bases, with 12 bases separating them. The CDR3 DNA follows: TGTGCCAGTAGAGTGGCAGGGATCTACAATGAGCAGTTCTTC. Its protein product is CASRVAGIYNEQFF.

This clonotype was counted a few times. The CDR3 here is CASSLAPSGPYEQYF. CDR3 DNA sequence: TGTGCCAGCAGCTTAGCACCCAGCGGGCCCTACGAGCAGTACTTC. This chain links TRBV7-9 with TRBJ2-7, with a possible D match to TRBD2 (6 bases). The CDR3 runs 15 residues. From germline, CDR1 is SEHNR and CDR2 FQNEAQ (reference sequence). V was shortened by 0 bases and J by 2 bases, with 11 bases between the two germline ends. The whole variable domain, remainder taken from reference TRBV7-9 and TRBJ2-7, is DTGVSQNPRHKITKRGQNVTFRCDPISEHNRLYWYRQTLGQGPEFLTYFQNEAQLEKSRLLSDRFSAERPKGSFSTLEIQRTEQGDSAMYLCASSLAPSGPYEQYFGPGTRLTVT.

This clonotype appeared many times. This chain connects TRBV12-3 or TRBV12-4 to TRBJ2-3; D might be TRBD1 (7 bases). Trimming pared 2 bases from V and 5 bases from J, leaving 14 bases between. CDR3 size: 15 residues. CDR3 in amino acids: CASSLSRGRGDTQYF. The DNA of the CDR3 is TGTGCCAGCAGTTTATCGAGGGGGCGGGGAGATACGCAGTATTTT.

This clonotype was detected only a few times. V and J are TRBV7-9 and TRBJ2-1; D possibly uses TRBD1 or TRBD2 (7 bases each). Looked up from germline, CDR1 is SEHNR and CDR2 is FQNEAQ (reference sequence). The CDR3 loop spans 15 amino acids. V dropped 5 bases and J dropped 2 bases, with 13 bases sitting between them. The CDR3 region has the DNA TGTGCCAGCAGCCTACAGGGGAGGGCCTACAATGAGCAGTTCTTC. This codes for CASSLQGRAYNEQFF.

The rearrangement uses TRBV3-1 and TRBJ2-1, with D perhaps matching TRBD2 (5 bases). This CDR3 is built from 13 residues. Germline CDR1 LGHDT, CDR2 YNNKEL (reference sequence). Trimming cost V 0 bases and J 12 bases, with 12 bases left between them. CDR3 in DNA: TGTGCCAGCAGCCAAGATACGGGATTAGGGCAGTTCTTC. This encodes CASSQDTGLGQFF.

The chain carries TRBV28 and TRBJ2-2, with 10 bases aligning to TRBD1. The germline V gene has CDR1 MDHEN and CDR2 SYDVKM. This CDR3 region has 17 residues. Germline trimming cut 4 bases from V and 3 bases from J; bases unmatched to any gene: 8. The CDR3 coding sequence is TGTGCCAGCAGTTCCCCCGGGACAGGGGCGGACACCGGGGAGCTGTTTTTT. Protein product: CASSSPGTGADTGELFF.

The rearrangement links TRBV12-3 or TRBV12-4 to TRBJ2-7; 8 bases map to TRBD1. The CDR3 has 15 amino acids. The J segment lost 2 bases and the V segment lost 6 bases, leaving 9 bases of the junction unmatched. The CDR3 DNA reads TGTGCCAGCAGCCGTGGACAGGGCAAGGCCTACGAGCAGTACTTC. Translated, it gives CASSRGQGKAYEQYF.

CDR3 nucleotide sequence: TGTGCCAGCAGACAGATTGGAGGATATGGCTACACCTTC. Protein sequence: CASRQIGGYGYTF. The V and J genes are TRBV6-1 and TRBJ1-2; D unclear. V lost 6 bases and J 5 bases, leaving 13 bases between the germline ends. This CDR3 region has 13 residues. Germline V gene data show CDR1 as MNHNS and CDR2 as SASEGT.

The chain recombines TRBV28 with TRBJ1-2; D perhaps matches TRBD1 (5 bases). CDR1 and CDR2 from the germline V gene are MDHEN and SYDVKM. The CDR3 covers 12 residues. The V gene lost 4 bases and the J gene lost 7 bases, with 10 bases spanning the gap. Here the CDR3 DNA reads TGTGCCAGCAGTTCTGGGGCAGCTGGCTACACCTTC. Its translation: CASSSGAAGYTF.

CDR3 in DNA: TGCAGTGCTATCTTCCCGGACAGGTTTAATTCACCCCTCCACTTT. This gives the protein CSAIFPDRFNSPLHF. This rearrangement joins TRBV20-1 to TRBJ1-6; 7 bases are a match to TRBD1. The V and J ends lost 4 bases and 6 bases, in that order; junction bases with no gene match: 9. The germline gives CDR1 DFQATT, CDR2 SNEGSKA (reference sequence). This CDR3 contains 15 residues.